A single sample gave rise to the 22 T cell receptor beta chains below, sequenced in a study of response to subunit inactivated influenza vaccine. TCRdb called the RT-PCR reads again in MiXCR, with one record for every CDR3 protein. Here the sample spans about 240,000 distinct CDR3 sequences, 10% to 15% being singletons. Here the sequenced sample was non-naive T cells sorted from PBMCs, taken roughly 2 weeks before vaccination. These TCRs come from a man aged 45 to 65 who received an inactivated influenza vaccine.

This clonotype was seen a few times. The rearrangement uses TRBV6-5 and TRBJ2-5; D call uncertain. Looked up from germline, CDR1 is MNHEY and CDR2 is SVGAGI. The CDR3 has 14 residues. Trimming left V 0 bases short and J 6 bases short, with 11 bases between. The CDR3 coding sequence is TGTGCCAGCAGTTACTCGACAACTCGCCAGACCCAGTACTTC. Translated: CASSYSTTRQTQYF.

This clonotype has a count of ten or more. V gene TRBV28 combines with J gene TRBJ2-1; TRBD2 aligns across 7 bases. CDR1 and CDR2 from the germline V gene are MDHEN and SYDVKM. Unmatched junction bases numbered 15, after V lost 3 bases and J lost 10 bases. The CDR3 runs to 16 residues. As DNA, the CDR3 is TGTGCCAGCAGTTTTGGAGGGACCTACCTCGGGGGGGAGCAGTTCTTC. Amino acid sequence: CASSFGGTYLGGEQFF. The full variable domain, in which reference TRBV28 and TRBJ2-1 provide the parts outside the CDR3, is DVKVTQSSRYLVKRTGEKVFLECVQDMDHENMFWYRQDPGLGLRLIYFSYDVKMKEKGDIPEGYSVSREKKERFSLILESASTNQTSMYLCASSFGGTYLGGEQFFGPGTRLTVL.

This clonotype came up many times. V usage is TRBV29-1 and J usage is TRBJ2-1; D is possibly TRBD1 (5 bases). Trimming stripped 7 bases from V and 6 bases from J, with 10 bases between. The V gene's germline CDR1 is SQVTM and CDR2 ANQGSEA. The CDR3 has 11 residues. CDR3 sequence (DNA): TGCAGCGCCTTGACAGCCAATGAGCAGTTCTTC. This translates into CSALTANEQFF.

The rearrangement joins TRBV22-1 to TRBJ1-5. TRBV22-1 has pseudogene status. This CDR3 has 10 residues. The CDR3 DNA sequence: TGTCCTGTTGCTGCTTCTTGGGGGCATTTT. Amino acids: CPVAASWGHF.

This clonotype occurred many times. The chain recombines TRBV4-3 with TRBJ2-1; 8 bases line up with TRBD2. Germline assignment: CDR1 LGHNA and CDR2 YSLEER. The CDR3 is 16 amino acids. The J segment lost 1 base and the V segment lost 4 bases, leaving 6 bases of the junction unmatched. The CDR3 DNA reads as TGCGCCAGCAGCCTCGGGGGGGGCCTATCCTACAATGAGCAGTTCTTC. It translates to CASSLGGGLSYNEQFF.

This clonotype has just a few counts. V and J are TRBV20-1 and TRBJ2-5; D tentatively fits TRBD1 or TRBD2 (5 bases each). This CDR3 has 14 amino acids. Germline values: CDR1 DFQATT, CDR2 SNEGSKA (reference sequence). Between the trimmed V and J ends, which lost 2 bases and 3 bases, there was a span of 13 bases. As DNA, the CDR3 is TGCAGTGCTAGAAAGTTCGGGGCCGAAGAGACCCAGTACTTC. It translates to CSARKFGAEETQYF.

In its sample, this clonotype was seen once. This chain uses TRBV14 with TRBJ2-5; no clear D gene. CDR3 length: 19 amino acids. In germline, CDR1 is SGHDN, CDR2 FVKESK. Trimming cost V 1 base and J 3 bases, with 24 bases left between them. Written as DNA, the CDR3 is TGTGCCAGCAGCCAAGGGATGAGGTCGGACGGATTTGTTGAAGAGACCCAGTACTTC. Translating it yields CASSQGMRSDGFVEETQYF. Combining the CDR3 with reference TRBV14 and TRBJ2-5 gives the whole variable domain EAGVTQFPSHSVIEKGQTVTLRCDPISGHDNLYWYRRVMGKEIKFLLHFVKESKQDESGMPNNRFLAERTGGTYSTLKVQPAELEDSGVYFCASSQGMRSDGFVEETQYFGPGTRLLVL.

This chain joins TRBV5-1 and TRBJ1-1, with 7 positions matching TRBD1. The germline V gene has CDR1 SGHRS and CDR2 YFSETQ. The length of the CDR3 is 15 residues. J was trimmed by 4 bases and V by 3 bases; bases with no gene match: 9. The CDR3 region has the DNA TGCGCCAGCAGCTCCTCCCGACAGGGCACCACTGAAGCTTTCTTT. It codes for CASSSSRQGTTEAFF. Combining the CDR3 with reference TRBV5-1 and TRBJ1-1 gives the whole variable domain KAGVTQTPRYLIKTRGQQVTLSCSPISGHRSVSWYQQTPGQGLQFLFEYFSETQRNKGNFPGRFSGRQFSNSRSEMNVSTLELGDSALYLCASSSSRQGTTEAFFGQGTRLTVV.

In its sample, this clonotype was seen many times. The chain recombines TRBV5-1 with TRBJ1-1; 9 positions match TRBD1. The V and J ends lost 0 bases and 0 bases, in that order; junction bases with no gene match: 0. CDR3 size: 15 residues. Germline V lookup: CDR1 SGHRS, CDR2 YFSETQ. For the CDR3, the DNA is TGCGCCAGCAGCTTGGGGACAGGGGTGAACACTGAAGCTTTCTTT. Protein sequence: CASSLGTGVNTEAFF.

This clonotype appeared a few times. The genes are TRBV5-1 and TRBJ2-5; 11 positions agree with TRBD2. The CDR3 is 15 residues long. J lost 5 bases, V lost 0 bases, and 3 bases had no gene match. Germline V gene sequence: CDR1 SGHRS, CDR2 YFSETQ. CDR3 nucleotide sequence: TGCGCCAGCAGCTTGGGACTAGCGGGGTCTGAGACCCAGTACTTC. The encoded protein is CASSLGLAGSETQYF.

This clonotype was seen at least ten times. The V and J genes are TRBV5-4 and TRBJ2-1; D not certain. The length of the CDR3 is 12 residues. Trimming took off 0 bases at V and 9 bases at J, with 7 bases between the two ends. Germline V CDR1 and CDR2: SGHNT, YYREEE (reference sequence). CDR3 residues: CASSLARGEQFF. The CDR3 region has the DNA TGTGCCAGCAGCTTGGCTCGAGGTGAGCAGTTCTTC. Full variable domain (remainder filled in from reference TRBV5-4 and TRBJ2-1): ETGVTQSPTHLIKTRGQQVTLRCSSQSGHNTVSWYQQALGQGPQFIFQYYREEENGRGNFPPRFSGLQFPNYSSELNVNALELDDSALYLCASSLARGEQFFGPGTRLTVL.

In this sample, this clonotype turned up a few times. This chain connects TRBV2 to TRBJ1-1; 8 nucleotides agree with TRBD1. With V trimmed by 7 bases and J by 3 bases, 4 bases remained unmatched. Germline CDR1 reads SNHLY; CDR2 reads FYNNEI. The CDR3 runs to 13 residues. The CDR3 here is CASKKTGDTEAFF. The CDR3 coding sequence is TGTGCCAGCAAAAAGACAGGGGACACTGAAGCTTTCTTT.

Points on this clonotype: This may stem from a read error, because a much larger clone lies one nucleotide away. This chain joins TRBV7-3 and TRBJ2-1; possible D gene TRBD2, 6 bases. This CDR3 comprises 15 residues. The germline CDR1 and CDR2 sequences are SGHTA and FQGTGA. DNA of the CDR3: TGTGTCAGCAGCTCGGGGACTCCCGCGTACAATGAGCAGTTCTTC. This codes for CVSSSGTPAYNEQFF.

This clonotype was counted a few times. The rearrangement links TRBV5-1 to TRBJ1-6; a weak D match, TRBD1 (5 bases). The germline V and J ends were trimmed by 6 bases and 2 bases, with 12 bases remaining between them. The germline V gene has CDR1 SGHRS and CDR2 YFSETQ. The length of the CDR3 is 15 residues. CDR3 sequence (DNA): TGCGCCAGCAAGCAGGGATTTACCTATAATTCACCCCTCCACTTT. Amino acids: CASKQGFTYNSPLHF.

With regard to this clonotype: One end of the junction does not line up with germline, which may come from a read error. The chain is built from TRBV4-3 and TRBJ2-1; D may be TRBD1 (6 bases). The germline CDR1 and CDR2 sequences are LGHNA and YSLEER. The CDR3 totals 17 residues. Written as DNA, the CDR3 is TGCGCCAGCAGGCAAGGTACGGCGGACAGCTCCTACAATGAGCAGTTCTTC. This codes for CASRQGTADSSYNEQFF.

This clonotype was detected a few times. V usage is TRBV6-5 and J usage is TRBJ1-3; no clear D. This CDR3 has 14 residues. V was trimmed by 2 bases and J by 2 bases, leaving 7 bases between them. Per germline, CDR1 MNHEY and CDR2 SVGAGI. The CDR3 DNA sequence: TGTGCCAGCAGTTACCCGGGAACTGGAAACACCATATATTTT. Amino acids: CASSYPGTGNTIYF.

This clonotype was recorded many times. The chain links TRBV12-5 to TRBJ2-3; no clear D gene. Germline V gives CDR1 LGHNT, CDR2 FRNRAP. CDR3 length: 12 residues. V lost 1 base, J lost 2 bases, and 1 base lay in between. The CDR3 region is CASGLDTDTQYF. The DNA of the CDR3 is TGTGCTAGTGGTTTGGACACAGATACGCAGTATTTT.

This clonotype was seen a handful of times. This rearrangement joins TRBV7-2 to TRBJ1-1; no clear D gene. The V gene lost 5 bases and the J gene lost 4 bases, with 11 bases spanning the gap. The CDR3 spans 13 residues. Germline CDR1 and CDR2: SGHTA and FQGNSA. The CDR3 DNA reads TGTGCCAGCAGCATAGGCCTCAGCACTGAAGCTTTCTTT. The encoded protein is CASSIGLSTEAFF.

The chain links TRBV28 to TRBJ2-3; 9 nucleotides line up with TRBD2. The CDR3 is made up of 16 amino acids. Looked up from germline, CDR1 is MDHEN and CDR2 is SYDVKM. V gave up 7 bases and J gave up 1 base; unmatched junction bases: 9. CDR3 coding DNA: TGTGCCAGCACCCCCGGGACTAGCTTTGGCACAGATACGCAGTATTTT. This encodes CASTPGTSFGTDTQYF.

This sequence joins TRBV24-1 and TRBJ2-3; the match to TRBD2 covers 9 bases. The germline CDR1 and CDR2 sequences are KGHDR and SFDVKD. The CDR3 covers 16 residues. V gave up 1 base and J gave up 6 bases; unmatched junction bases: 7. CDR3 loop: CATSDLPAGGSDTQYF. CDR3 nucleotide sequence: TGTGCCACCAGTGATTTACCAGCGGGAGGTTCTGATACGCAGTATTTT.

V usage is TRBV6-2 or TRBV6-3 and J usage is TRBJ1-2; D unclear. V shed 2 bases and J shed 8 bases, with 12 bases lying between them. This CDR3 is 13 amino acids long. Germline V gene lookup returns CDR1 MNHEY and CDR2 SVGEGT. CDR3 nucleotides: TGTGCCAGCAGTTACGGGTACGTCGGAGGCTACACCTTC. Its protein is CASSYGYVGGYTF.

This clonotype has just a few counts. CDR3 sequence: CASSGGYSNQPQHF. DNA of the CDR3: TGTGCCAGCAGTGGCGGTTATAGCAATCAGCCCCAGCATTTT. The gene calls are TRBV6-1 and TRBJ1-5, with no clear D. The CDR3 has 14 residues. From germline, CDR1 is MNHNS and CDR2 SASEGT. V was clipped by 4 bases and J by 0 bases, with 7 bases between them.